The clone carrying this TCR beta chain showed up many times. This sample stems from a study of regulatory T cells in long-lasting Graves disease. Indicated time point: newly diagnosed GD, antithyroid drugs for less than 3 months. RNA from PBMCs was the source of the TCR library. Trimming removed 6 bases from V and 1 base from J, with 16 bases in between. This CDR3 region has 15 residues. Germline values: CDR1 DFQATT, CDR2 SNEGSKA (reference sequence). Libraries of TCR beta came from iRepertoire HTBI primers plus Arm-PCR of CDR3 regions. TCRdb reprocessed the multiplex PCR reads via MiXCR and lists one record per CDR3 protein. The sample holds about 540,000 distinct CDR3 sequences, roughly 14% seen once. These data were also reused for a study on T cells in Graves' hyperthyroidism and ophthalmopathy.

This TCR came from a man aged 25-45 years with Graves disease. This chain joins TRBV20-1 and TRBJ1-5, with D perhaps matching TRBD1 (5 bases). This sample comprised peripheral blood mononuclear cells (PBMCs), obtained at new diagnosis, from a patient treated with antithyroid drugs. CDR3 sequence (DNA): TGCAGTGCCCGTGGGGGAGTCTCCAGCAATCAGCCCCAGCATTTT. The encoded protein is CSARGGVSSNQPQHF.